This T cell receptor (beta chain) was profiled in a study of cytomegalovirus exposure and HLA in healthy donors. CDR3 length: 16 residues. Germline-derived CDR1 and CDR2 are MNHEY and SMNVEV (reference sequence). The V and J ends lost 0 bases and 4 bases, in that order; junction bases with no gene match: 5. The validation cohort, a group of around 130 subjects, included the donors and was separate from the approximately 650-subject first cohort. Profiled with immunoSEQ multiplex PCR; TCRdb holds only in-frame clones, not every one. This table has roughly 300,000 clones, 88% appearing once. V gene TRBV27 combines with J gene TRBJ1-2, with TRBD1 matching over 10 bases. Sequencing was performed on PBMCs. The sequence derives from a woman between 18 and 29 years old in good health and CMV-seronegative. CDR3 protein: CASSLSGQGRIYGYTF. Here the CDR3 DNA reads TGTGCCAGCAGTTTATCGGGACAGGGGAGAATCTATGGCTACACCTTC.